This entry lists 10 T cell receptor beta chains sequenced from one sample in a study of cytomegalovirus exposure and HLA in healthy donors. Amplification used 60 Vbeta primers and 13 Jbeta primers. Produced via immunoSEQ multiplex PCR; TCRdb's table is partial and in-frame only. The data hold 100,000 to 150,000 clones, with over 70% observed a single time. Material: PBMCs. All receptors come from a woman under 30 in good health and CMV-seronegative.

The CDR3 DNA is TGCAGCCCTGGACAGGGGGTAGCCAAAAACATTCAGTACTTC. The encoded protein is CSPGQGVAKNIQYF. The chain has TRBV29-1 and TRBJ2-4; 10 bases line up with TRBD1. The CDR3 contains 14 residues. Germline V gene sequence: CDR1 SQVTM, CDR2 ANQGSEA. The V segment lost 8 bases and the J segment 0 bases; nucleotides outside the gene matches: 4.

The chain joins TRBV5-1 to TRBJ2-3; the match to TRBD2 covers 12 bases. The germline V gene has CDR1 SGHRS and CDR2 YFSETQ. This CDR3 comprises 19 residues. The trim removed 0 bases at V and 1 base at J, leaving 9 bases unmatched. DNA of the CDR3: TGCGCCAGCAGCTTGGCCACGACTAGCGGGAGAAGGGGCACAGATACGCAGTATTTT. Protein sequence: CASSLATTSGRRGTDTQYF. Combining the CDR3 with reference TRBV5-1 and TRBJ2-3 gives the whole variable domain KAGVTQTPRYLIKTRGQQVTLSCSPISGHRSVSWYQQTPGQGLQFLFEYFSETQRNKGNFPGRFSGRQFSNSRSEMNVSTLELGDSALYLCASSLATTSGRRGTDTQYFGPGTRLTVL.

The gene calls are TRBV29-1 and TRBJ2-5, with D unresolved. CDR1 is SQVTM and CDR2 is ANQGSEA in the germline V gene. The CDR3 is 12 amino acids. Trimming removed 6 bases from V and 5 bases from J, with 13 bases in between. CDR3 amino acids: CSVSRATETQYF. CDR3 nucleotides: TGCAGCGTAAGTAGAGCAACGGAGACCCAGTACTTC. Full variable domain (outside the CDR3, taken from reference TRBV29-1 and TRBJ2-5): SAVISQKPSRDICQRGTSLTIQCQVDSQVTMMFWYRQQPGQSLTLIATANQGSEATYESGFVIDKFPISRPNLTFSTLTVSNMSPEDSSIYLCSVSRATETQYFGPGTRLLVL.

V and J are TRBV18 and TRBJ2-5; D is possibly TRBD2 (6 bases). Germline lookup yields CDR1 KGHSH and CDR2 LQKENI. V was pared by 6 bases and J by 4 bases, with 18 bases between. The CDR3 loop spans 15 amino acids. CDR3 residues: CASSEGRLGRETQYF. Here the CDR3 DNA reads TGTGCCAGCTCGGAAGGGAGACTAGGAAGAGAGACCCAGTACTTC.

The rearrangement joins TRBV5-1 to TRBJ1-2, with TRBD1 matching over 7 bases. CDR3 length: 13 amino acids. With 1 base clipped from V and 7 bases from J, the junction kept 4 bases outside the gene matches. Germline CDR1 is SGHRS and CDR2 is YFSETQ. The CDR3 reads CASSLTGESGYTF. In nucleotides, the CDR3 is TGCGCCAGCAGCTTGACAGGGGAATCTGGCTACACCTTC.

The V gene is TRBV6-1, the J gene TRBJ1-1; D gene unclear. The CDR3 runs 14 residues. V was pared by 9 bases and J by 1 base, with 15 bases between. Germline V gene sequence: CDR1 MNHNS, CDR2 SASEGT. The CDR3 DNA follows: TGTGCCAGTCACCTACGACAATCGAACACTGAAGCTTTCTTT. It translates to CASHLRQSNTEAFF.

This chain connects TRBV30 to TRBJ2-3; no clear D gene. CDR3 length: 11 amino acids. V lost 2 bases and J 4 bases, leaving 4 bases between the germline ends. The germline V gene encodes CDR1 GTSNPN and CDR2 SVGIG (reference sequence). The CDR3 region has the DNA TGTGCCTGGAGTCAGTCAGATACGCAGTATTTT. This translates into CAWSQSDTQYF.

This chain connects TRBV13 to TRBJ2-2, with unresolved D. The germline V gene has CDR1 PRHDT and CDR2 FYEKMQ (reference sequence). Trimming left V 6 bases short and J 2 bases short, with 10 bases between. This CDR3 is built from 14 residues. CDR3 sequence (DNA): TGTGCCAGCAGATTGGGCCCTAACACCGGGGAGCTGTTTTTT. Protein sequence: CASRLGPNTGELFF. The full variable domain, rest sourced from reference TRBV13 and TRBJ2-2, is AAGVIQSPRHLIKEKRETATLKCYPIPRHDTVYWYQQGPGQDPQFLISFYEKMQSDKGSIPDRFSAQQFSDYHSELNMSSLELGDSALYFCASRLGPNTGELFFGEGSRLTVL.

This clone was seen more than once but under ten times. The V and J genes are TRBV2 and TRBJ2-6; weak D call: TRBD2 (5 bases). Germline V gene sequence: CDR1 SNHLY, CDR2 FYNNEI. V lost 4 bases and J lost 0, with 7 bases in between. The CDR3 sequence is 15 residues long. CDR3 nucleotides: TGTGCCAGCAGTGGAGGGCACTCTGGGGCCAACGTCCTGACTTTC. It specifies CASSGGHSGANVLTF.

The V call is TRBV5-4, the J call TRBJ2-7; D is ambiguous. The V end lost 0 bases, the J end lost 4 bases, and 11 bases lay between the germline ends. CDR1 is SGHNT, CDR2 YYREEE, per germline (reference sequence). CDR3 size: 14 residues. The CDR3 loop is CASSLGGLNYEQYF. The CDR3 bases are TGTGCCAGCAGCTTGGGCGGATTAAATTACGAGCAGTACTTC.